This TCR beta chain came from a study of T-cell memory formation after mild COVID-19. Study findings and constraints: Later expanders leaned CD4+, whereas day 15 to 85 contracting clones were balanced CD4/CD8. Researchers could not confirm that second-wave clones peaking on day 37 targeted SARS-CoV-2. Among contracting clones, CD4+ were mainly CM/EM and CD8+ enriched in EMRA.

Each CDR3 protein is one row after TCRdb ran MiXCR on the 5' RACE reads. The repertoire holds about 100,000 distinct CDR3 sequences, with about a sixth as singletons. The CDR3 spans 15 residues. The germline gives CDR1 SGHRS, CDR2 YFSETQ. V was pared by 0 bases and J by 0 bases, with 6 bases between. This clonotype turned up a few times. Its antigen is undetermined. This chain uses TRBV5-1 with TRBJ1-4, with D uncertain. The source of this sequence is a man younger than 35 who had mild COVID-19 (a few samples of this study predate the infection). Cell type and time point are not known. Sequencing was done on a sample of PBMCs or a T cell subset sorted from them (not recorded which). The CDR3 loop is CASSLVAATNEKLFF. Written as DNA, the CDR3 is TGCGCCAGCAGCTTGGTGGCGGCAACTAATGAAAAACTGTTTTTT.